The T cell receptor beta chain described here comes from a study of OX40 agonist ivuxolimab in advanced cancers. Study context: Participants, 65% to 85% male, averaged roughly 60 years of age, ranging from 23 to 79.

V lost 0 bases and J lost 5, with 14 bases in between. CDR3 length: 15 residues. Germline V lookup: CDR1 SGDLS, CDR2 YYNGEE. Sequenced by immunoSEQ multiplex PCR; TCRdb stores in-frame clones only, minus some. The table includes some 96,000 clones, 80% to 95% detected once. Sequencing was performed on CD4+ or CD8+ T cells sorted from blood, taken in a trial of the OX40 agonist ivuxolimab. V usage is TRBV9 and J usage is TRBJ2-5; D is unclear. The sequence came from an adult with an advanced solid tumor such as melanoma, head and neck, liver or kidney cancer. The CDR3 loop reads CASSVEGNIGETQYF. CDR3 nucleotides: TGTGCCAGCAGCGTAGAAGGGAACATAGGGGAGACCCAGTACTTC.